This T cell receptor beta chain was found in a study of neurological immune-mediated disorders. For the sorted libraries, about a million CD4+ or CD8+ T cells were used. Study outcomes and limitations: When repertoires were grouped phylogenetically, those of 18 of 34 multiple sclerosis patients fell into one related-CDR3 cluster, a possible signature.

This clonotype was observed at least ten times. Its antigen is unknown. MiXCR, run by TCRdb on the 5' RACE reads, gives a single entry per CDR3 protein. The data hold tens of thousands of distinct CDR3 sequences, with around 3.8% observed a single time. V was pared by 2 bases and J by 5 bases, with 12 bases of the junction left unmatched. This CDR3 has 17 residues. Germline loops: CDR1 SGHKS, CDR2 YYEKEE (reference sequence). The sequence came from a woman aged 40 to 55 with multiple sclerosis. The genes are TRBV5-5 and TRBJ2-5; the match to TRBD2 covers 10 bases. The sequenced sample was CD4+ T cells from blood. The CDR3 nucleotides read TGTGCCAGCAGCTTAACGAAGAGCGGGGGGGCGATTGAGACCCAGTACTTC. As protein: CASSLTKSGGAIETQYF.